This TCR beta chain was recovered during a study of CD8+ T cells in alopecia areata. As for the study in general: Tofacitinib was given for 6 to 18 months, then stopped for 6 months. Study results and caveats: Uncertainty remains about how baseline CD8+ expansion links to response, with one nonresponder.

Treatment given: oral pan-JAK inhibitor, 5-10 mg twice daily. In regard to this clone: Its antigen is not known.

Extracted from the samples, RNA was reverse transcribed into cDNA to serve as the sequencing template. The method was immunoSEQ multiplex PCR; TCRdb's version includes in-frame clones alone and lacks a portion of them. The sample includes 90,000 to 150,000 clones, 50% to 55% of them seen just once. The receptor's source is a human donor with alopecia areata. The sample consisted of CD4+ T cells sorted from blood, taken at week 4, from a patient treated with tofacitinib.

CDR3 nucleotide sequence: TGCGCCAGCAGCTCGGAAACGGAAAAACTGTTTTTT. This translates into CASSSETEKLFF. The rearrangement joins TRBV5-1 to TRBJ1-4, with D hard to call. CDR1 and CDR2 (germline): SGHRS, YFSETQ. The CDR3 contains 12 residues. V was pared by 3 bases and J by 8 bases, with 8 bases between.